These 30 T cell receptor beta chains originate from one sample sequenced in a study of shared clonotypes between healthy human individuals. Some clones are missing from TCRdb's copy, which holds only in-frame ones; the method was immunoSEQ multiplex PCR. The sample includes just over 2,000,000 clones, over 85% seen only once; the top ten take 0.13%. Material: naive CD4+ T cells sorted from blood. Documented subset: CD45RA+ positively selected. Receptor source: a man between 18 and 29 years old in good health.

The CDR3 DNA reads as TGTGCCAGCCGGACGAAGTACTTC. It yields the protein CASRTKYF. This chain connects TRBV5-8 to TRBJ2-7; D remains unclear. The CDR3 is 8 residues long. Germline assignment: CDR1 SGHTS and CDR2 YDEGEE. The ends were cut back, 7 bases at V and 11 bases at J, with 7 bases in the middle.

The chain employs TRBV6-6 and TRBJ2-5; perhaps TRBD2 as D (5 bases). The assigned J gene may be wrong: the sequence end matches TRBJ2-7 better. CDR3 length: 12 amino acids. Germline CDR1 MNHNY, CDR2 SVGAGI (reference sequence). The CDR3 sequence: CASSSGTYEQYF. DNA for the CDR3: TGTGCCAGCAGTTCCGGGACCTACGAGCAGTACTTC.

This chain uses TRBV2 with TRBJ1-5; 9 nucleotides agree with TRBD1. V was clipped by 6 bases and J by 0 bases; unmatched bases: 3. Germline V gives CDR1 SNHLY, CDR2 FYNNEI. This CDR3 is built from 15 residues. The CDR3 loop is CASSSGQGSNQPQHF. The CDR3, as DNA: TGTGCCAGCAGCTCGGGACAGGGTAGCAATCAGCCCCAGCATTTT. Full variable domain (rest looked up from reference TRBV2 and TRBJ1-5): EPEVTQTPSHQVTQMGQEVILRCVPISNHLYFYWYRQILGQKVEFLVSFYNNEISEKSEIFDDQFSVERPDGSNFTLKIRSTKLEDSAMYFCASSSGQGSNQPQHFGDGTRLSIL.

The genes are TRBV21-1 and TRBJ2-1; TRBD2, as called in the table, went unchecked against the DNA. TRBV21-1 constitutes a pseudogene. The CDR3 runs 16 residues. The CDR3 DNA sequence: TGTGCCAGCAGCAAAGAGGGGGGCGGGAGCTACAATGAGCAGTTCTTC. Translated: CASSKEGGGSYNEQFF.

About this clone itself: Other DNA sequences in the sample encode the same CDR3. The chain links TRBV9 to TRBJ2-1, with TRBD2 as a possible D gene (6 bases). Germline V gene data show CDR1 as SGDLS and CDR2 as YYNGEE. Trimming shortened V by 0 bases and J by 1 base, and 8 bases separated the two germline ends. The CDR3 loop spans 15 amino acids. The CDR3 region has the DNA TGTGCCAGCAGCGTAGGGGCGGGGTCCTACAATGAGCAGTTCTTC. Protein sequence: CASSVGAGSYNEQFF.

In nucleotides, the CDR3 is TGTGCCAGCAGCAAAGGTGCTGGCAGGGAAAATCAGCCCCAGCATTTT. Encoded protein: CASSKGAGRENQPQHF. V gene TRBV21-1 combines with J gene TRBJ1-5; TRBD1, the D gene given by the table, was not confirmed from the DNA. TRBV21-1 is a listed pseudogene. The CDR3 is made up of 16 amino acids.

The chain recombines TRBV7-2 with TRBJ1-4; D is unresolved. Germline V gene data show CDR1 as SGHTA and CDR2 as FQGNSA. V lost 10 bases, J lost 0 bases, and 15 bases lay in between. CDR3 length: 15 residues. The CDR3 coding sequence is TGTGCCACCGCTCGCGGTTTGGCAACTAATGAAAAACTGTTTTTT. Residues: CATARGLATNEKLFF.

This chain links TRBV4-2 with TRBJ2-1; tentative D call: TRBD2 (7 bases). V was pared by 0 bases and J by 6 bases, with 18 bases between. CDR1 is LGHNA and CDR2 is YNFKEQ in the germline V gene. CDR3 length: 17 amino acids. The CDR3 DNA reads as TGTGCCAGCAGCCAAGATCCCGGCGGGGGCGACTTCAATGAGCAGTTCTTC. Its translation: CASSQDPGGGDFNEQFF.

The chain is built from TRBV4-1 and TRBJ1-2; maybe TRBD1 (6 bases). The CDR3 runs 16 residues. From germline, CDR1 is MGHRA and CDR2 YSYEKL. The V gene lost 1 base and the J gene lost 3 bases, with 15 bases spanning the gap. The DNA for the CDR3 is TGCGCCAGCAGCCAAGCTCCAAGGGGGGGAGACTATGGCTACACCTTC. It codes for CASSQAPRGGDYGYTF.

This chain links TRBV19 with TRBJ1-4; 9 bases are shared with TRBD1. V lost 8 bases to trimming and J lost 8 bases; unmatched junction nucleotides: 9. Germline V CDR1 and CDR2: LNHDA, SQIVND (reference sequence). CDR3 length: 14 residues. As DNA, the CDR3 is TGTGCCAGTTCTACGGGACAGGGAAGGGAAAAACTGTTTTTT. As protein: CASSTGQGREKLFF.

This rearrangement joins TRBV6-5 to TRBJ1-2; 7 nucleotides line up with TRBD1. Per germline, CDR1 MNHEY and CDR2 SVGAGI. V shed 11 bases, J shed 8 bases, and the junction held 14 bases outside the gene matches. This CDR3 has 13 residues. The chain's CDR3 is CAVQGIGIGGYTF. CDR3 bases: TGTGCCGTACAGGGGATTGGAATTGGGGGCTACACCTTC.

V usage is TRBV7-2 and J usage is TRBJ2-5; TRBD2 agrees at 9 bases. The germline CDR1 and CDR2 sequences are SGHTA and FQGNSA. J was trimmed by 5 bases and V by 5 bases; bases with no gene match: 12. CDR3 length: 16 residues. CDR3 loop: CASSPLRGTSRETQYF. CDR3 nucleotides: TGTGCCAGCAGCCCCTTGAGGGGGACTAGCAGGGAGACCCAGTACTTC.

The chain links TRBV9 to TRBJ2-3; 7 nucleotides agree with TRBD2. Trimming cost V 4 bases and J 0 bases; bases outside gene matches: 14. The CDR3 totals 18 residues. CDR1 is SGDLS and CDR2 is YYNGEE in the germline V gene. Here the CDR3 reads CASSPPSGGSTSTDTQYF. CDR3 in DNA: TGTGCCAGCAGCCCTCCCTCGGGGGGTTCGACTAGCACAGATACGCAGTATTTT.

This rearrangement joins TRBV7-9 to TRBJ1-5; D is undetermined. Trimming shortened V by 0 bases and J by 0 bases, and 6 bases separated the two germline ends. CDR1 and CDR2 (germline): SEHNR, FQNEAQ (reference sequence). This CDR3 region has 15 residues. CDR3 amino acids: CASSLAGPSNQPQHF. Here the CDR3 DNA reads TGTGCCAGCAGCTTAGCAGGCCCTAGCAATCAGCCCCAGCATTTT.

The chain combines TRBV27 with TRBJ2-4; D is unresolved. CDR3 size: 15 residues. V was clipped by 10 bases and J by 0 bases, with 16 bases between them. Germline V lookup: CDR1 MNHEY, CDR2 SMNVEV (reference sequence). The CDR3 DNA follows: TGTGCCATCACCCCAAGGGATATAGCCAAAAACATTCAGTACTTC. It codes for CAITPRDIAKNIQYF.

This rearrangement joins TRBV2 to TRBJ2-1; D gene ambiguous. V gave up 4 bases and J gave up 7 bases, with 11 bases separating them. Germline V CDR1 and CDR2: SNHLY, FYNNEI. This CDR3 contains 13 residues. The CDR3 is CASSGGRTNEQFF. The DNA for the CDR3 is TGTGCCAGCAGTGGCGGCAGGACGAATGAGCAGTTCTTC.

The V call is TRBV10-3, the J call TRBJ2-3; D might be TRBD1 (6 bases). The V and J ends lost 4 bases and 4 bases respectively, with 18 bases between them. The germline V gene has CDR1 ENHRY and CDR2 SYGVKD. The CDR3 runs to 16 residues. The CDR3 DNA is TGTGCCATCAGTGCCGACCACAGGGAAGGGGCAGATACGCAGTATTTT. Residues: CAISADHREGADTQYF.

This chain joins TRBV6-6 and TRBJ1-4; D perhaps matches TRBD1 (5 bases). V was pared by 0 bases and J by 5 bases, with 7 bases between. The CDR3 loop spans 14 amino acids. The V gene's germline CDR1 is MNHNY and CDR2 SVGAGI (reference sequence). CDR3 residues: CASSYSGPNEKLFF. Written as DNA, the CDR3 is TGTGCCAGCAGTTACTCGGGACCCAATGAAAAACTGTTTTTT.

In regard to this clone: The sample holds other DNA sequences that translate to the same CDR3. This CDR3 is CAISEVDTQYF. The CDR3 coding sequence is TGTGCCATCAGTGAGGTAGATACGCAGTATTTT. V is TRBV10-3 and J is TRBJ2-3, with D hard to call. From germline, CDR1 is ENHRY and CDR2 SYGVKD. CDR3 length: 11 amino acids. The ends were cut back, 2 bases at V and 5 bases at J, with 2 bases in the middle.

The V gene is TRBV4-2, the J gene TRBJ1-1; 7 bases line up with TRBD1. The CDR3 covers 17 residues. Per the germline V gene, CDR1 is LGHNA and CDR2 is YNFKEQ. J lost 0 bases, V lost 1 base, and 8 bases had no gene match. DNA for the CDR3: TGTGCCAGCAGCCAAGCCGTGGCAGGGGGGATGAACACTGAAGCTTTCTTT. It is translated as CASSQAVAGGMNTEAFF.

The CDR3 spells CASSLSGAKGDTQYF. The CDR3 nucleotides are TGTGCCAGTAGCCTATCCGGGGCGAAGGGAGATACGCAGTATTTT. The rearrangement joins TRBV19 to TRBJ2-3; possibly TRBD1 or TRBD2 for D (5 bases each). CDR1 LNHDA and CDR2 SQIVND come from the germline V gene (reference sequence). This CDR3 comprises 15 residues. V was shortened by 6 bases and J by 5 bases, with 18 bases between the two germline ends.

V usage is TRBV15 and J usage is TRBJ1-1, with TRBD1 as a possible D gene (6 bases). Germline CDR1 reads LNHNV; CDR2 reads YYDKDF (reference sequence). This CDR3 comprises 15 residues. Between the trimmed V and J ends, which lost 2 bases and 3 bases, there was a span of 13 bases. The CDR3 nucleotides are TGTGCCACCAGCAGATCTCGTGGACAGTACACTGAAGCTTTCTTT. This translates into CATSRSRGQYTEAFF.

The V gene is TRBV19, the J gene TRBJ2-3, with TRBD1 identical over 7 bases. Losses at the gene ends were 7 bases for V and 2 bases for J; bases not matched to a gene: 9. The CDR3 extends over 15 amino acids. Germline CDR1 LNHDA, CDR2 SQIVND (reference sequence). In DNA form, the CDR3 reads TGTGCCAGTAAGAACGACAGGGCCCCCACAGATACGCAGTATTTT. Translation gives CASKNDRAPTDTQYF.

The genes are TRBV7-9 and TRBJ2-3; a possible D gene is TRBD1 (6 bases). Trimming stripped 4 bases from V and 2 bases from J, with 16 bases between. Germline V gene lookup returns CDR1 SEHNR and CDR2 FQNEAQ (reference sequence). The CDR3 runs 16 residues. The CDR3 protein is CASSSRGAGVTDTQYF. CDR3 nucleotide sequence: TGTGCCAGCAGCTCCCGAGGTGCAGGGGTCACAGATACGCAGTATTTT.

The V call is TRBV4-1, the J call TRBJ2-5, with 8 bases lining up with TRBD1. Germline values: CDR1 MGHRA, CDR2 YSYEKL. The CDR3 is made up of 15 amino acids. V dropped 0 bases and J dropped 7; count of bases not matched to a gene: 7. This chain's CDR3 is CASSQEGQAVGTQYF. The DNA for the CDR3 is TGCGCCAGCAGCCAAGAGGGACAGGCCGTTGGGACCCAGTACTTC.

Remarks on this clone: The same CDR3 arises from other DNA sequences in this sample as well. This rearrangement joins TRBV30 to TRBJ1-1; the D gene is possibly TRBD1 (5 bases). The V end was cut by 2 bases, the J end by 1 base, with 5 bases between. The CDR3 length is 12 residues. Germline assignment: CDR1 GTSNPN and CDR2 SVGIG (reference sequence). This CDR3 is CAWSQGNTEAFF. The CDR3 nucleotides read TGTGCCTGGAGTCAGGGGAACACTGAAGCTTTCTTT. The variable domain in full, completed from reference TRBV30 and TRBJ1-1, reads SQTIHQWPATLVQPVGSPLSLECTVEGTSNPNLYWYRQAAGRGLQLLFYSVGIGQISSEVPQNLSASRPQDRQFILSSKKLLLSDSGFYLCAWSQGNTEAFFGQGTRLTVV.

The chain employs TRBV7-2 and TRBJ2-7, with D perhaps TRBD1 or TRBD2 (5 bases each). V was cut by 1 base and J by 2 bases, with 12 bases left in between. CDR3 length equals 15 residues. Per germline, CDR1 SGHTA and CDR2 FQGNSA. CDR3 DNA sequence: TGTGCCAGCAGCTTAGGAGATTCGGGGCCCTACGAGCAGTACTTC. This gives the protein CASSLGDSGPYEQYF.

The chain couples TRBV10-3 to TRBJ1-5; D call uncertain. CDR1 ENHRY and CDR2 SYGVKD come from the germline V gene. V was cut by 1 base and J by 0 bases, with 10 bases left in between. The CDR3 has 16 residues. The DNA for the CDR3 is TGTGCCATCAGTGAGTTCGCAGCAGATAGCAATCAGCCCCAGCATTTT. Translated, it gives CAISEFAADSNQPQHF.

The rearrangement joins TRBV7-9 to TRBJ1-6; unclear D gene. CDR1 and CDR2 from the germline V gene are SEHNR and FQNEAQ (reference sequence). The ends were cut back, 2 bases at V and 0 bases at J, with 11 bases in the middle. The CDR3 consists of 17 residues. CDR3 region: CASSLRPLNSYNSPLHF. CDR3 in DNA: TGTGCCAGCAGCTTAAGGCCTCTTAACTCCTATAATTCACCCCTCCACTTT.

The rearrangement links TRBV5-1 to TRBJ1-3; D remains unclear. Germline CDR1 SGHRS, CDR2 YFSETQ. The CDR3 has 13 amino acids. The ends were cut back, 7 bases at V and 9 bases at J, with 17 bases in the middle. Here the CDR3 DNA reads TGCGCCAGCCGGGCCGGGTCAGAAGGCACCATATATTTT. Translating gives CASRAGSEGTIYF.